This is a list of T cell receptor beta chains from one sample in a study of T cell responses to AZD1222 COVID-19 vaccine. The table came from immunoSEQ multiplex PCR; TCRdb's copy has only in-frame clones and leaves some out. The sample lists about 160,000 clones, 90% occurring once. Sequenced here: peripheral blood, sampled on day 0 of AZD1222 vaccination. Receptors were obtained from an adult in good health. CDR3s include the opening cysteine and the closing phenylalanine or tryptophan. A D gene is named only where the DNA matches it firmly. Only some rows state a clone size, as once, few, many or a class for expanded clones.

j_call	d_call	v_call	clone_size	cdr3_length	cdr3_nt	cdr3_aa
TRBJ2-2	NA	TRBV9	NA	16	TGTGCCAGCAGCGTAGGGGCAGGGGAAGTTTCCGGGGAGCTGTTTTTT	CASSVGAGEVSGELFF
TRBJ1-1	NA	TRBV18	NA	15	TGTGCCAGCTCACCACCGGGGACAAGGAACACTGAAGCTTTCTTT	CASSPPGTRNTEAFF
TRBJ2-2	NA	TRBV15	NA	15	TGTGCCACCAGCAGAGATGACAGAAATACCGGGGAGCTGTTTTTT	CATSRDDRNTGELFF
TRBJ1-1	NA	TRBV19	few	15	TGTGCCAGTAGTATGAGGAGGCAGGGAAACACTGAAGCTTTCTTT	CASSMRRQGNTEAFF
TRBJ1-4	NA	TRBV24-1	NA	15	TGTGCCACCAGTGATACTGGGACTGGGAATGAAAAACTGTTTTTT	CATSDTGTGNEKLFF
TRBJ1-1	NA	TRBV6-1	NA	14	TGTGCCAGCAGTGATGCAACGGGGAACACTGAAGCTTTCTTT	CASSDATGNTEAFF
TRBJ2-2	TRBD1	TRBV7-9	NA	15	TGTGCCAGCAGCTTAGGCCAGGGGGAGACCGGGGAGCTGTTTTTT	CASSLGQGETGELFF
TRBJ2-1	NA	TRBV5-6	NA	13	TGTGCCAGCAGCTTTCGATTGGGCAATGAGCAGTTCTTC	CASSFRLGNEQFF
TRBJ2-2	NA	TRBV28	once	16	TGTGCCAGCAGTTTCCGCAGGGACCCCCACCCCGGGGAGCTGTTTTTT	CASSFRRDPHPGELFF
TRBJ1-2	NA	TRBV4-1	NA	15	TGCGCCAGCAGCCAGATACAGGGATCTAACTATGGCTACACCTTC	CASSQIQGSNYGYTF
TRBJ2-7	NA	TRBV7-2	NA	14	TGTGCCAGCAGCTCCCGACAGGGAGGTTCCGAGCAGTACTTC	CASSSRQGGSEQYF
TRBJ1-2	NA	TRBV5-5	NA	17	TGTGCCAGCAGTAACCGTGACAGGCCTTTAGCTAACTATGGCTACACCTTC	CASSNRDRPLANYGYTF
TRBJ2-1	NA	TRBV7-8	NA	14	TGTGCCAGCAGCTTAGGGGCCACCCACCATGAGCAGTTCTTC	CASSLGATHHEQFF
TRBJ1-5	NA	TRBV19	NA	13	TGTGCCAGTAGCATGGCATTAAGTCAGCCCCAGCATTTT	CASSMALSQPQHF
TRBJ2-7	NA	TRBV7-2	NA	14	TGTGCCAGCAGCTCTTATTTGAAGGCCGACGAGCAGTACTTC	CASSSYLKADEQYF
TRBJ1-5	NA	TRBV28	NA	15	TGTGCCAGCAGTGTTGCAGCGGGGGAGGGTCAGCCCCAGCATTTT	CASSVAAGEGQPQHF
TRBJ2-2	NA	TRBV7-9	NA	14	TGTGCCAGCAGCTTAGGAGTGAACACCGGGGAGCTGTTTTTT	CASSLGVNTGELFF
TRBJ1-1	NA	TRBV9	NA	14	TGTGCCAGCAGCGTAGGGGACATGGACACTGAAGCTTTCTTT	CASSVGDMDTEAFF
TRBJ2-2	NA	TRBV7-2	NA	15	TGTGCCAGCAGCTTACGGCCAGGGAACACCGGGGAGCTGTTTTTT	CASSLRPGNTGELFF
TRBJ2-7	NA	TRBV7-3	NA	16	TGTGCCAGCAGCTTAATGGGCGGGGTTCTGACCTACGAGCAGTACTTC	CASSLMGGVLTYEQYF
TRBJ1-5	TRBD1	TRBV19	NA	17	TGTGCCAGTAGTACTCACTCTCGACAGGGGATCGGTCAGCCCCAGCATTTT	CASSTHSRQGIGQPQHF
TRBJ1-1	NA	TRBV3-1/TRBV3-2	NA	14	TGTGCCAGCAGCCAAGGATGGGGAGGCACTGAAGCTTTCTTT	CASSQGWGGTEAFF
TRBJ1-6	NA	TRBV30	NA	15	TGTGCCTGGGACGCAACCGGCTCCTATAATTCACCCCTCCACTTT	CAWDATGSYNSPLHF
TRBJ2-3	NA	TRBV7-2	NA	13	TGTGCCAGCAGCTTAGAATTTGGAGATACGCAGTATTTT	CASSLEFGDTQYF
TRBJ2-7	TRBD1	TRBV27	NA	16	TGTGCCAGCAGTTCGTACAGGGGGCTCACTACAAGGGAGCAGTACTTC	CASSSYRGLTTREQYF
TRBJ2-2	NA	TRBV5-1	NA	13	TGCGCCAGCAGCTTGGCCCGGCGCGGGGAGCTGTTTTTT	CASSLARRGELFF
TRBJ1-3	TRBD1	TRBV6-5	NA	15	TGTGCCAGCAGTTACTCGGGACAGGGTGTAAACACCATATATTTT	CASSYSGQGVNTIYF
TRBJ1-5	NA	TRBV4-3	NA	15	TGCGCCAGCAGCCAAGTACGGGACAGCAATCAGCCCCAGCATTTT	CASSQVRDSNQPQHF
TRBJ1-6	NA	TRBV18	NA	12	TGTGCCAGCTCACAAGATAGTTCACCCCTCCACTTT	CASSQDSSPLHF
TRBJ2-2	NA	TRBV7-2	once	16	TGTGCCAGCAGCTTAGGCCAGGGGGGGAGCGCCGGGGAGCTGTTTTTT	CASSLGQGGSAGELFF
TRBJ1-1	NA	TRBV19	NA	14	TGTGCCAGTAGAACTACAGGGCACAGGTATGAAGCTTTCTTT	CASRTTGHRYEAFF
TRBJ1-5	TRBD1	TRBV3-1/TRBV3-2	NA	15	TGTGCCAGCAGCCAAGACCCACAGGGGAATCAGCCCCAGCATTTT	CASSQDPQGNQPQHF
TRBJ1-6	NA	TRBV12-5	NA	16	TGTGCTAGTGGTTTGCAGTCAGGGGAGTATAATTCACCCCTCCACTTT	CASGLQSGEYNSPLHF
TRBJ1-6	NA	TRBV2	once	12	TGTGCCAGCGAGGAGGGGAATTCACCCCTCCACTTT	CASEEGNSPLHF
TRBJ1-2	NA	TRBV5-1	NA	14	TGCGCCAGCAGCTTGGATGGACTGGGCTATGGCTACACCTTC	CASSLDGLGYGYTF
TRBJ1-2	NA	TRBV28	NA	13	TGTGCCAGCAGTTTAGCGGCGGAGTATGGCTACACCTTC	CASSLAAEYGYTF
TRBJ1-1	NA	TRBV18	NA	14	TGTGCCAGCTCACCAGGTATGGGGAACACTGAAGCTTTCTTT	CASSPGMGNTEAFF
TRBJ1-1	TRBD1	TRBV19	NA	14	TGTGCCACCCTACCGGGACAGGGGATCGCTGAAGCTTTCTTT	CATLPGQGIAEAFF
TRBJ1-1	NA	TRBV7-2	once	13	TGTGCCAGCAGCCGGGGCCAGAACACTGAAGCTTTCTTT	CASSRGQNTEAFF
TRBJ1-3	NA	TRBV5-1	NA	17	TGCGCCAGCAGCGGGGGGTCTTTTGGGGACTCTGGAAACACCATATATTTT	CASSGGSFGDSGNTIYF
TRBJ1-4	TRBD1	TRBV9	NA	14	TGTGCCAGCAGCGGGAGGGGGCTGAATGAAAAACTGTTTTTT	CASSGRGLNEKLFF
TRBJ1-5	NA	TRBV4-2	many	16	TGTGCCAGCAGCCAAGACGAGGGGGTAGGCAATCAGCCCCAGCATTTT	CASSQDEGVGNQPQHF
TRBJ2-2	NA	TRBV19	NA	15	TGTGCCAGTAGTATTTATAGGGGCCGGACCGGGGAGCTGTTTTTT	CASSIYRGRTGELFF